What follows is one TCR beta chain and its context. A single count supports this clone. No cognate antigen has been identified for it. Base quality data are lacking; no much larger clone is found one base away. The sample comes from a study of siplizumab effects on memory and regulatory T cells (dated by TCRdb to the late 2010s). The study in broad terms: Across roughly 8 responder-stimulator pairs, paired mixed lymphocyte reactions were conducted with siplizumab at approximately 0.97 ug/mL and without drug. The effect of the anti-CD2 antibody siplizumab on alloreactive T-cell subsets was examined in allogeneic mixed lymphocyte reactions constructed from human PBMCs.

Library method: the immunoSEQ multiplex PCR assay. Some 100,000 TCR templates per sample were assayed by the deep sequencing platform. Genomic DNA extracted from sorted T cells was the material used for TCRbeta CDR3 sequencing. Regarding the original processing steps: Clonal analysis of TCRbeta CDR3 data was done in the R programming language. Unstimulated samples were compared with post-reaction CFSE-low samples to define alloreactive CD4+ and CD8+ clones. Regulatory or non-regulatory origin was assigned to alloreactive CD4+ clones by matching of sequences to sorted unstimulated Treg and non-Treg repertoires. TCRdb limited this immuneACCESS table to in-frame rearrangements with V and J called. A share of clones is missing; checked studies link under half to unresolved V genes, and the rest is unexplained. V, J and clone size derive from that table, while D and trimming were established from the DNA sequence. Present in this sample are 20,000 or so clones, roughly two fifths of which were seen just once. The leading ten clones occupy about 6% of the sample.

Broad study findings and their caveats: About 80-96% of proliferating CD4+ or CD8+ clones could not be given a naive or memory phenotype. Because sequences below about 10^-5 frequency were poorly captured, only a minor fraction of alloreactive clones could be mapped to unstimulated subsets. In reactions with siplizumab, an average of approximately 69% of mappable alloreactive CD4+ clones were Treg-derived, compared with approximately 29% in control reactions. The cumulative frequency of alloreactive sequences traceable to unstimulated CD4+ memory T cells was significantly reduced by siplizumab. Whether proliferating Tregs from siplizumab cultures actually had suppressive function was not functionally confirmed. Unstimulated naive T cells appeared more diverse than memory T cells, and naive cells seemed to contribute substantially to the alloresponse.

The CDR3 goes from the cysteine to the phenylalanine over 15 residues. Only the CDR3 portion is preserved as DNA: 45 bases, with reading frame beginning at the first base. At the junction V is shortened by 5 bases and J by 5 bases; bases outside the gene matches: 8. The germline V gene encodes CDR1 MNHNY and CDR2 SVGAGI (reference sequence). Mixed lymphocyte reaction cells were cocultured at 37°C for five to seven days. After responder PBMCs were labelled with CFSE and stimulator PBMCs with Violet Dye, the two populations were combined at a 1:1 ratio. Sorted unstimulated T cells and proliferating T cells recovered from mixed lymphocyte reactions were subjected to TCRbeta CDR3 sequencing. Fresh whole blood from nine to ten HLA-typed healthy donors was used as the source from which PBMCs were isolated. For TCR sequencing, responder T cells that had proliferated and were CFSE-low were FACS-sorted once the mixed lymphocyte reaction was over.

The rearrangement combines TRBV6-6 with TRBJ2-5; 10 middle bases align to TRBD1. Sequencing was done on a sample of CFSE-low (dividing) CD4+ T cells sorted from an allogeneic mixed lymphocyte reaction. This TCR derives from a human donor in good health; the cells came from an allogeneic mixed lymphocyte reaction. Some clones in this sample may be carry-over from other donors' samples. The CDR3 region has the sequence CASSHGTGERETQYF. The DNA sequence is given as TGTGCCAGCAGTCACGGGACAGGGGAGAGGGAGACCCAGTACTTC.